A selection of T cell receptor beta chains follows, all from one sample in a study of T-cell memory formation after mild COVID-19. Using its own MiXCR run on the 5' RACE reads, TCRdb lists one record per CDR3 protein. The sample shows hundreds of thousands of distinct CDR3 sequences, under 20% of them seen only once. Sample: PBMCs or a T cell subset sorted from them (not recorded which). Every receptor here comes from a man younger than 30 who had mild COVID-19 (a few samples of this study predate the infection). Cell type and time point are not known. Each CDR3 is given with its conserved first and last residue. A D gene is named only where the DNA matches it firmly. Where a row states a size, it is once, few, many or the class of an expanded clone; other rows omit it.

TRBV3-1	-	TRBJ2-1	-	CASSPQRPRGYNEQFF	TGTGCCAGCAGCCCGCAACGGCCTCGGGGGTACAATGAGCAGTTCTTC
TRBV20-1	-	TRBJ1-2	few	CSAKQGPGQLSYGYTF	TGCAGTGCTAAACAAGGGCCGGGACAACTCTCCTATGGCTACACCTTC
TRBV7-2	-	TRBJ1-1	many	CASSLRGAQVAFF	TGTGCCAGCAGCTTGAGGGGGGCGCAGGTAGCTTTCTTT
TRBV20-1	-	TRBJ2-7	-	CSARDRRGSYEQYF	TGCAGTGCTAGAGATCGCAGGGGCTCCTACGAGCAGTACTTC
TRBV9	TRBD2	TRBJ2-5	-	CASSVWASGGGETQYF	TGTGCCAGCAGCGTATGGGCTAGCGGGGGCGGGGAGACCCAGTACTTC
TRBV29-1	-	TRBJ2-2	many	CSVSRYRDNLYTGELFF	TGCAGCGTTTCTCGGTATCGGGACAACCTATACACCGGGGAGCTGTTTTTT
TRBV5-1	-	TRBJ1-2	few	CASSSGDNVLYGYTF	TGCGCCAGCAGCTCGGGAGATAACGTCCTCTATGGCTACACCTTC
TRBV6-2/TRBV6-3	TRBD1	TRBJ1-2	few	CASSYLGTGNGYTF	TGTGCCAGCAGTTACCTCGGGACAGGAAACGGCTACACCTTC
TRBV9	-	TRBJ1-2	-	CASSESSRWHTF	TGTGCCAGCAGCGAGAGCTCCAGGTGGCACACCTTC
TRBV7-6	TRBD2	TRBJ2-5	-	CASSLGASGGAGKTQYF	TGTGCCAGCAGCTTAGGGGCTAGCGGGGGGGCCGGAAAGACCCAGTACTTC
TRBV7-2	-	TRBJ2-1	-	CASSLATGRQFF	TGTGCCAGCAGCTTAGCGACGGGGAGGCAGTTCTTC
TRBV11-3	-	TRBJ1-1	-	CASSSRQDHEAFF	TGTGCCAGCAGCTCCAGACAGGACCATGAAGCTTTCTTT
TRBV23-1	-	TRBJ1-2	few	CARPRILYWTPYTF	TGCGCCAGGCCGCGGATACTCTACTGGACCCCCTACACCTTC